This is a list of T cell receptor beta chains from one sample in a study of cytomegalovirus exposure and HLA in healthy donors. Profiled with immunoSEQ multiplex PCR; TCRdb holds only in-frame clones, not every one. The profile shows 75,000 to 95,000 clones, 55% to 70% of them singletons. Specimen: PBMCs. The receptors stem from a woman aged 45-65 years in good health and CMV-seropositive. CDR3s include the opening cysteine and the closing phenylalanine or tryptophan. A D gene is named only where the DNA matches it firmly. The listing skips clone size in some rows; elsewhere it reads once, few, many or a size class.

abundance	len	d_gene	v_gene	j_gene	CDR3aa	CDR3nt
NA	13	NA	TRBV6-5	TRBJ1-5	CASSSGLGQPQHF	TGTGCCAGCAGTTCAGGGTTGGGTCAGCCCCAGCATTTT
NA	16	TRBD2	TRBV29-1	TRBJ2-1	CSVEGEAGGSYNEQFF	TGCAGCGTTGAAGGGGAAGCGGGGGGCTCCTACAATGAGCAGTTCTTC
NA	14	TRBD1	TRBV7-9	TRBJ1-2	CASSYLDRGDGYTF	TGTGCCAGCAGCTACCTAGACAGGGGGGATGGCTACACCTTC
few	14	TRBD1	TRBV29-1	TRBJ1-1	CSVDRGRMNREAFF	TGCAGCGTAGACAGGGGGCGCATGAATAGGGAAGCTTTCTTT
few	15	TRBD1	TRBV6-5	TRBJ1-6	CASRREWDRDSPLHF	TGTGCCAGCAGGCGCGAGTGGGACAGGGATTCACCCCTCCACTTT
NA	13	NA	TRBV6-1	TRBJ1-2	CASSRAVKDGYTF	TGTGCCAGCTCCAGAGCGGTTAAGGATGGCTACACCTTC
NA	15	TRBD2	TRBV7-6	TRBJ2-1	CASSLSGGALNEQFF	TGTGCCAGCAGCTTGAGCGGGGGGGCCCTCAATGAGCAGTTCTTC
once	14	TRBD1	TRBV19	TRBJ1-1	CASSVQGAEGKAFF	TGTGCCAGTAGCGTACAGGGGGCTGAGGGGAAAGCTTTCTTT
NA	15	TRBD2	TRBV4-3	TRBJ2-1	CASSQVGGGRGEQFF	TGCGCCAGCAGCCAAGTCGGGGGGGGGCGGGGTGAGCAGTTCTTC
few	16	TRBD2	TRBV27	TRBJ2-1	CASSTLAGRSYNEQFF	TGTGCCAGCAGTACCCTAGCGGGGCGCTCCTACAATGAGCAGTTCTTC
NA	16	TRBD1	TRBV19	TRBJ1-1	CASSNTIGTGVPEAFF	TGTGCCAGTAGTAACACAATCGGGACAGGGGTTCCTGAAGCTTTCTTT
NA	13	NA	TRBV6-5	TRBJ1-2	CASSYGGVYGYTF	TGTGCCAGCAGTTACGGCGGGGTTTATGGCTACACCTTC
NA	17	TRBD2	TRBV7-3	TRBJ2-1	CASSPGGGLPVGNEQFF	TGTGCCAGCAGCCCCGGGGGGGGGCTACCCGTGGGGAATGAGCAGTTCTTC
NA	15	NA	TRBV4-2	TRBJ2-3	CASSQGSLQPDTQYF	TGTGCCAGCAGCCAGGGTTCATTACAGCCAGATACGCAGTATTTT
NA	17	TRBD1	TRBV25-1	TRBJ2-2	CASRGDSARVNTGELFF	TGTGCCAGCAGGGGGGACAGCGCTCGGGTGAACACCGGGGAGCTGTTTTTT
few	13	NA	TRBV10-3	TRBJ1-2	CASTSRALYGYTF	TGTGCCAGCACCTCGAGGGCACTCTATGGCTACACCTTC
NA	13	NA	TRBV30	TRBJ1-3	CAWSPEARNTIYF	TGTGCCTGGAGCCCCGAGGCTCGAAACACCATATATTTT
NA	16	TRBD1	TRBV15	TRBJ2-7	CATSRVLGTGSYEQYF	TGTGCCACCAGCAGAGTGCTGGGGACAGGGTCCTACGAGCAGTACTTC
few	15	TRBD1	TRBV2	TRBJ1-5	CASRRDRGVNQPQHF	TGTGCCAGCAGGCGCGACAGGGGAGTCAATCAGCCCCAGCATTTT
NA	17	NA	TRBV7-2	TRBJ1-5	CASSLAWGDPGNQPQHF	TGTGCCAGCAGCTTAGCTTGGGGGGATCCGGGCAATCAGCCCCAGCATTTT
NA	18	NA	TRBV28	TRBJ1-1	CASSGWRTQGPLNTEAFF	TGTGCCAGCAGTGGATGGCGAACTCAGGGGCCGTTGAACACTGAAGCTTTCTTT
NA	13	NA	TRBV19	TRBJ2-1	CASSIGLASEQFF	TGTGCCAGTAGTATTGGGCTAGCGAGTGAGCAGTTCTTC
NA	15	NA	TRBV7-6	TRBJ2-2	CASAGQGRNTGELFF	TGTGCCAGCGCAGGGCAGGGGAGGAACACCGGGGAGCTGTTTTTT
NA	15	NA	TRBV11-2	TRBJ1-6	CASSLQGRDNSPLHF	TGTGCCAGCAGCTTGCAGGGGCGAGATAATTCACCCCTCCACTTT
NA	14	NA	TRBV6-5	TRBJ1-1	CASSYGGGYTEAFF	TGTGCCAGCAGTTACGGAGGCGGATACACTGAAGCTTTCTTT
few	14	TRBD1	TRBV6-1	TRBJ1-1	CASSVGSTGAGSFF	TGTGCCAGCAGTGTGGGAAGTACAGGGGCGGGATCTTTCTTT
NA	15	NA	TRBV15	TRBJ1-1	CATSRGGTSRSEAFF	TGTGCCACCAGCAGGGGAGGGACGTCTAGATCTGAAGCTTTCTTT
NA	17	NA	TRBV2	TRBJ1-4	CASSTLQGFLANEKLFF	TGTGCCAGCAGTACGTTACAGGGTTTTTTGGCTAATGAAAAACTGTTTTTT
NA	15	NA	TRBV5-1	TRBJ1-1	CASSRAGQTNTEAFF	TGCGCCAGCAGCAGAGCCGGACAGACGAACACTGAAGCTTTCTTT
NA	14	NA	TRBV6-5	TRBJ1-4	CASRERVMGEKLFF	TGTGCCAGCAGGGAGAGGGTAATGGGAGAAAAACTGTTTTTT
NA	14	TRBD1	TRBV19	TRBJ1-1	CASKGQGQSPEAFF	TGTGCCAGTAAGGGGCAGGGACAGTCTCCTGAAGCTTTCTTT
NA	14	NA	TRBV10-3	TRBJ1-2	CAINGGASSYGYTF	TGTGCCATCAATGGGGGCGCTAGTAGCTATGGCTACACCTTC
NA	13	NA	TRBV5-6	TRBJ2-1	CASSFGHGDEQFF	TGTGCCAGCAGCTTCGGGCACGGGGATGAGCAGTTCTTC
NA	17	NA	TRBV10-3	TRBJ1-3	CAISSGTASFSGNTIYF	TGTGCCATCAGTTCGGGAACGGCGTCCTTCTCTGGAAACACCATATATTTT
NA	14	TRBD1	TRBV28	TRBJ2-7	CASGSGQGVYEQYF	TGTGCCAGCGGGTCGGGACAGGGGGTTTACGAGCAGTACTTC
NA	13	NA	TRBV5-4	TRBJ1-2	CASSLGRDYGYTF	TGTGCCAGCAGCTTGGGCAGGGACTATGGCTACACCTTC
NA	13	NA	TRBV5-4	TRBJ2-3	CASGSDSTDTQYF	TGTGCCAGCGGCTCCGACTCCACAGATACGCAGTATTTT
NA	12	NA	TRBV28	TRBJ1-1	CASSLRGTEAFF	TGTGCCAGCAGTTTGAGGGGGACTGAAGCTTTCTTT
NA	15	NA	TRBV2	TRBJ1-4	CASSVLDSPNEKLFF	TGTGCCAGCAGTGTATTAGACAGCCCTAATGAAAAACTGTTTTTT
NA	15	TRBD1	TRBV5-4	TRBJ2-7	CASSLPGQEGYEQYF	TGTGCCAGCAGCTTGCCTGGACAGGAAGGCTACGAGCAGTACTTC
NA	13	NA	TRBV7-3	TRBJ1-1	CASSLTGRETAFF	TGTGCCAGCAGCTTAACAGGGAGGGAAACGGCTTTCTTT
NA	16	NA	TRBV7-8	TRBJ1-3	CASSLVAGTSGNTIYF	TGTGCCAGCAGCTTAGTGGCGGGAACCTCTGGAAACACCATATATTTT
NA	15	TRBD2	TRBV7-9	TRBJ2-2	CASSWTSGGIGELFF	TGTGCCAGCAGCTGGACTAGCGGGGGAATCGGGGAGCTGTTTTTT
NA	17	NA	TRBV28	TRBJ2-2	CASSLFNRAGDTGELFF	TGTGCCAGCAGTTTATTTAACCGGGCAGGGGATACCGGGGAGCTGTTTTTT
NA	14	TRBD1	TRBV29-1	TRBJ2-1	CSAEDRGSYNEQFF	TGCAGCGCCGAGGACAGGGGATCCTACAATGAGCAGTTCTTC
few	14	TRBD1	TRBV19	TRBJ1-6	CASSKTGGNSPLHF	TGTGCCAGTAGCAAGACAGGGGGCAATTCACCCCTCCACTTT
NA	15	TRBD1	TRBV6-5	TRBJ1-2	CASSSEGALGHGYTF	TGTGCCAGCAGTTCCGAGGGGGCGCTAGGCCATGGCTACACCTTC
NA	14	NA	TRBV7-7	TRBJ2-1	CASKWQATSNEQFF	TGTGCCAGCAAGTGGCAGGCAACTTCCAATGAGCAGTTCTTC
few	13	NA	TRBV7-2	TRBJ1-5	CASSLGDSWPQHF	TGTGCCAGCAGCTTAGGGGACTCCTGGCCCCAGCATTTT
NA	15	TRBD1	TRBV13	TRBJ1-1	CASSMGEGAGTEAFF	TGTGCCAGCAGCATGGGCGAGGGGGCGGGCACTGAAGCTTTCTTT
NA	15	NA	TRBV30	TRBJ2-3	CAWSFSRLGADTQYF	TGTGCCTGGAGTTTCTCCCGACTGGGTGCCGATACGCAGTATTTT
few	15	NA	TRBV6-5	TRBJ2-7	CASSYERAPPYEQYF	TGTGCCAGCAGTTACGAGAGAGCTCCACCTTACGAGCAGTACTTC
NA	11	NA	TRBV6-6	TRBJ2-1	CASSAMDEQFF	TGTGCCAGCAGTGCTATGGATGAGCAGTTCTTC